The sequence of this TCR beta chain was determined in a study of Graves' ophthalmopathy and Graves' hyperthyroidism. The V end was cut by 0 bases, the J end by 3 bases, with 6 bases between. The CDR3 has 13 amino acids. Germline V gene sequence: CDR1 WSHSY, CDR2 SAAADI. Other autoimmune diseases, uncontrolled infections, pregnancy or lactation led to the exclusion of patients. RNA transcripts provided the template for amplifying TCR beta CDR3 regions. In the first round, RT-PCR was carried out with HTBI primers, and a multiplex PCR formed the second round. TCRdb ran MiXCR on the multiplex PCR reads and lists one entry per CDR3 protein. The profile covers hundreds of thousands of distinct CDR3 sequences, with about 46% appearing a single time and about half taken by the ten largest.

This TCR derives from an adult man with Graves' ophthalmopathy. The J gene is TRBJ2-7, the V gene TRBV10-2; D is uncertain. The specimen was peripheral blood. The CDR3 sequence is CASSESRFYEQYF. The CDR3 DNA reads as TGCGCCAGCAGTGAGTCCCGGTTCTACGAGCAGTACTTC.